This TCR beta chain was documented in a study of blood T cells in healthy people across ages. Staff drew ten milliliters of peripheral blood from each donor. Study-level findings and limits: No one knew whether donors had CMV, which possibly confounded expanded clonotype changes. In older individuals, TCR beta diversity per million T cells was lower, falling roughly linearly with age.

Remarks on this clonotype: The antigen is not known.

The CDR3 consists of 14 residues. The ends lost 2 bases at V and 7 bases at J; junction bases unmatched: 6. Per the germline V gene, CDR1 is SGHTA and CDR2 is FQGNSA. Then a second PCR, running roughly 6 to 11 cycles, was carried out with a sample-barcoded 5' primer and a J-beta primer mix. TCRdb re-derived calls from the 5' RACE reads in MiXCR, one entry per CDR3 protein. The table has roughly 1.4 million distinct CDR3 sequences, approximately 59% seen once; the top ten hold 6.5% to 8.5%. This receptor was taken from a man between 18 and 35 years old in good health. This chain connects TRBV7-2 to TRBJ2-3; 7 positions match TRBD1. The sequenced sample consisted of blood. The CDR3 is CASSLSWTGHTQYF. The DNA of the CDR3 is TGTGCCAGCAGCTTAAGTTGGACAGGCCATACGCAGTATTTT.